This note documents a single T cell receptor (beta chain) sequence. This sample stems from a study of blood T cell repertoires in COVID-19. Study as a whole: Acute-phase and convalescent COVID-19 samples originated in the United States, Italy and Spain. In each case, the material was cDNA or gDNA derived from T cells, B-cell-depleted T cells, or PBMCs.

Per the authors' pipeline: Reference gene primer amplification gave nucleated cell count estimates. Only in-frame clones appear in the TCRdb table, and some are missing; sequencing was by immunoSEQ multiplex PCR. The D gene and trimming were derived from the DNA, and the V and J assignments and clone size from that table. The repertoire consists of around 400,000 clones, with over 75% occurring once and the leading ten covering under 11%. Seattle participants joined during active infection and were tracked over time. Sequencing was carried out using peripheral blood. The TCR was taken from a woman under 40 with COVID-19, enrolled during active disease.

Written as DNA, the CDR3 is TGCGCCAGCAGTGCCGAGACTGGTGCTTGGACCCAGTACTTC. Its translation: CASSAETGAWTQYF. The chain couples TRBV5-1 to TRBJ2-5, with unresolved D. Trimming shortened V by 5 bases and J by 7 bases, and 18 bases separated the two germline ends. There are 14 residues in the CDR3. CDR1 and CDR2 (germline): SGHRS, YFSETQ. Combining the CDR3 with reference TRBV5-1 and TRBJ2-5 gives the whole variable domain KAGVTQTPRYLIKTRGQQVTLSCSPISGHRSVSWYQQTPGQGLQFLFEYFSETQRNKGNFPGRFSGRQFSNSRSEMNVSTLELGDSALYLCASSAETGAWTQYFGPGTRLLVL.